These 5 T cell receptor beta chains were sequenced from one sample in a study of shared clonotypes between healthy human individuals. Libraries were prepared by immunoSEQ multiplex PCR; TCRdb keeps only in-frame clonotypes and omits some of them. This table holds 2 million to 2.5 million clones, just under 95% found once. The sequencing input was naive CD4+ T cells from PBMCs. The subset here: CD45RA+ positively selected. The source of these receptors is a man younger than 30 in good health. Some clones in this sample may be carry-over from other donors' samples.

The rearrangement links TRBV9 to TRBJ2-7; no clear D. Germline CDR1 and CDR2: SGDLS and YYNGEE. The V end was cut by 1 base, the J end by 7 bases, with 6 bases between. The CDR3 length is 11 residues. DNA for the CDR3: TGTGCCAGCAGCGTATCAGGAGAGCAGTACTTC. It specifies CASSVSGEQYF.

V usage is TRBV14 and J usage is TRBJ2-7; D might be TRBD1 (6 bases). Trimming left V 4 bases short and J 3 bases short, with 19 bases between. Germline CDR1 and CDR2: SGHDN and FVKESK. The CDR3 covers 16 residues. CDR3 in amino acids: CASSPGFQDRNYEQYF. CDR3 bases: TGTGCCAGCAGCCCCGGGTTCCAGGACAGAAACTACGAGCAGTACTTC.

The genes are TRBV6-4 and TRBJ2-1; no clear D. V dropped 0 bases and J dropped 4 bases, with 13 bases sitting between them. The CDR3 totals 16 residues. Germline CDR1 reads MRHNA; CDR2 reads SNTAGT. CDR3: CASSDSSLRQYNEQFF. As DNA, the CDR3 is TGTGCCAGCAGTGACTCGAGCCTGAGGCAGTACAATGAGCAGTTCTTC.

The rearrangement joins TRBV6-1 to TRBJ1-2, with 7 positions matching TRBD1. CDR3 size: 18 residues. Germline assignment: CDR1 MNHNS and CDR2 SASEGT. The V gene end was trimmed by 2 bases and the J gene end by 4 bases; junction bases not matched to a gene: 16. CDR3 sequence reads: CASSEPISRRGRPYGYTF. Written as DNA, the CDR3 is TGTGCCAGCAGTGAACCGATTTCCAGGAGGGGGCGCCCCTATGGCTACACCTTC.

The V call is TRBV29-1, the J call TRBJ1-4; D unclear. The V gene's germline CDR1 is SQVTM and CDR2 ANQGSEA. The CDR3 sequence is 14 residues long. Between the trimmed V and J ends, which lost 7 bases and 2 bases, there was a span of 14 bases. The CDR3 DNA reads as TGCAGCGGGTTCTTCCTGCCTACTAATGAAAAACTGTTTTTT. Encoded protein: CSGFFLPTNEKLFF. Combining the CDR3 with reference TRBV29-1 and TRBJ1-4 gives the whole variable domain SAVISQKPSRDICQRGTSLTIQCQVDSQVTMMFWYRQQPGQSLTLIATANQGSEATYESGFVIDKFPISRPNLTFSTLTVSNMSPEDSSIYLCSGFFLPTNEKLFFGSGTQLSVL.